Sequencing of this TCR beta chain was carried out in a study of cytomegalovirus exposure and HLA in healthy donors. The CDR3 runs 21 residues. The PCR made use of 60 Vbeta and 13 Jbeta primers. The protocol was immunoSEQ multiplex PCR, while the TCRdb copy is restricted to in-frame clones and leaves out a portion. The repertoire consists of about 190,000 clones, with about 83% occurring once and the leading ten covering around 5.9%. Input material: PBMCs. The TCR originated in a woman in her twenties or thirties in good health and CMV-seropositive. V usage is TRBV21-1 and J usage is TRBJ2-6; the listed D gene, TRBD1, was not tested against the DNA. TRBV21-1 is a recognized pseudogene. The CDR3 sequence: CASSKKIPRDRGLSGANVLTF. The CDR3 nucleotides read TGTGCCAGCAGCAAAAAAATCCCCCGGGACAGGGGGCTCTCTGGGGCCAACGTCCTGACTTTC.